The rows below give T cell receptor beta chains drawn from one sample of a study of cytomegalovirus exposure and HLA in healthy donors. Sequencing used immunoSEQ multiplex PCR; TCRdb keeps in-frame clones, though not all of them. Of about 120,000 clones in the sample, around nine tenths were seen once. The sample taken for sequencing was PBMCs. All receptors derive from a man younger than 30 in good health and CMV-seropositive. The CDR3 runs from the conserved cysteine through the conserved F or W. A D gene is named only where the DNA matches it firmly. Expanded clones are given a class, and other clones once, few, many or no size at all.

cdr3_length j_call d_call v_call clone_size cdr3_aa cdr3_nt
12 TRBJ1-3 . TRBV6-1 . CACRDSGNTIYF TGTGCTTGCCGGGACTCTGGAAACACCATATATTTT
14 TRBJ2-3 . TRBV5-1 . CASSLENFVDTQYF TGCGCCAGCAGCTTGGAAAACTTCGTAGATACGCAGTATTTT
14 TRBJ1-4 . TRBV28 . CASSSEGRNEKLFF TGTGCCAGCAGTTCGGAAGGGAGGAATGAAAAACTGTTTTTT
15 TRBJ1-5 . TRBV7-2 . CASSLAGATNQPQHF TGTGCCAGCAGCCTGGCGGGGGCCACTAATCAGCCCCAGCATTTT
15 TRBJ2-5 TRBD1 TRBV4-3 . CASSKQGTNGETQYF TGCGCCAGCAGCAAACAGGGGACCAACGGAGAGACCCAGTACTTC
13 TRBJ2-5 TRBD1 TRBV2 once CASSKDRDETQYF TGTGCCAGCAGTAAGGACAGGGATGAGACCCAGTACTTC
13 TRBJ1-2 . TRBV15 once CATSRDWSYGYTF TGTGCCACCAGCAGAGATTGGAGTTATGGCTACACCTTC
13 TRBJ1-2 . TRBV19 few CASRGSGDYGYTF TGTGCCAGTAGGGGATCAGGGGACTATGGCTACACCTTC
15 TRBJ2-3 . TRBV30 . CAWSVQGLSTDTQYF TGTGCCTGGAGTGTCCAGGGGCTAAGCACAGATACGCAGTATTTT
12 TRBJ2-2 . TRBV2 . CASTTNTGELFF TGTGCCAGCACTACGAACACCGGGGAGCTGTTTTTT
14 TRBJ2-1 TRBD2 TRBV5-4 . CASSLAGRTNEQFF TGTGCCAGCAGCTTAGCGGGGCGTACGAATGAGCAGTTCTTC
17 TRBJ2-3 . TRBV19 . CASSIDLYSPSTDTQYF TGTGCCAGTAGTATAGATCTTTACAGCCCTAGCACAGATACGCAGTATTTT
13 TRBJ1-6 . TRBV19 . CASNLGFNSPLHF TGTGCCAGTAACCTGGGCTTCAATTCACCCCTCCACTTT
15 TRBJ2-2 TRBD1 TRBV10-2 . CASSGQGSSTGELFF TGCGCCAGCAGCGGACAGGGGTCGAGCACCGGGGAGCTGTTTTTT
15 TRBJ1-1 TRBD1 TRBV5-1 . CASSLVGQGNTEAFF TGCGCCAGCAGCTTGGTGGGACAGGGGAACACTGAAGCTTTCTTT
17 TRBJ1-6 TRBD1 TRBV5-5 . CASRTGQGLSYNSPLHF TGTGCCAGCAGGACGGGACAGGGCCTCTCCTATAATTCACCCCTCCACTTT
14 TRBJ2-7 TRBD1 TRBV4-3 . CASSQGQGSYEQYF TGCGCCAGCAGCCAAGGACAGGGTTCCTACGAGCAGTACTTC
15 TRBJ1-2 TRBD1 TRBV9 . CASSVAQGARYGYTF TGTGCCAGCAGCGTAGCCCAGGGGGCTCGCTATGGCTACACCTTC
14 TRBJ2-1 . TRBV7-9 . CASIDSNSPNEQFF TGTGCCAGCATCGATTCCAACAGCCCAAATGAGCAGTTCTTC
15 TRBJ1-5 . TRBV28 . CASSNPDSSNQPQHF TGTGCCAGCAGCAACCCGGACAGTAGCAATCAGCCCCAGCATTTT
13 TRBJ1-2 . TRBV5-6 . CASSLDTTYGYTF TGTGCCAGCAGCTTGGACACAACCTATGGCTACACCTTC
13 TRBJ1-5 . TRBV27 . CASSFTGGQPQHF TGTGCCAGCAGTTTTACGGGAGGCCAGCCCCAGCATTTT
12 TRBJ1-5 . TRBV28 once CASRSPSQPQHF TGTGCCAGCAGATCCCCGTCTCAGCCCCAGCATTTT
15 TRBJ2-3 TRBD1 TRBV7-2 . CASSHWTGGTDTQYF TGTGCCAGCAGCCACTGGACAGGTGGCACAGATACGCAGTATTTT
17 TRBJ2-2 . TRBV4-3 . CASSQEWQGGNTGELFF TGCGCCAGCAGCCAAGAGTGGCAGGGGGGAAACACCGGGGAGCTGTTTTTT
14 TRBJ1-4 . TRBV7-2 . CASSSTGLNEKLFF TGTGCCAGCAGCTCAACAGGGTTAAACGAAAAACTGTTTTTT
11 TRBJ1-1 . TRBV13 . CASSLSRGAFF TGTGCCAGCAGCTTGTCCCGGGGAGCTTTCTTT
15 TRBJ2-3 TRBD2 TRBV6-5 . CASSNPGLATDTQYF TGTGCCAGCAGCAATCCGGGACTAGCGACAGATACGCAGTATTTT
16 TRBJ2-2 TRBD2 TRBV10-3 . CAIRTSRGTNTGELFF TGTGCCATCCGGACTAGCAGGGGTACGAACACCGGGGAGCTGTTTTTT
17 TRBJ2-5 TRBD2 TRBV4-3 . CASSQDPGTSGQETQYF TGCGCCAGCAGCCAAGATCCCGGGACTAGCGGCCAAGAGACCCAGTACTTC
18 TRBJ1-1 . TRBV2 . CASSPGGGRHTMNTEAFF TGTGCCAGCAGTCCCGGGGGGGGGAGGCATACCATGAACACTGAAGCTTTCTTT
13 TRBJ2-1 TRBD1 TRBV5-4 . CASRETGVNEQFF TGTGCCAGCAGAGAGACAGGGGTGAATGAGCAGTTCTTC
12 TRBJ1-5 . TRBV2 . CASSEAQGTQHF TGTGCCAGCAGTGAAGCGCAGGGTACCCAGCATTTT
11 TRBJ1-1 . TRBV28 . CAIVGGTEAFF TGTGCCATCGTGGGGGGCACTGAAGCTTTCTTT
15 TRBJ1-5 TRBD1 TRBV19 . CASCGGTGGNQPQHF TGTGCCAGTTGCGGGGGGACAGGGGGCAATCAGCCCCAGCATTTT
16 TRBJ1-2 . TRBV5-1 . CASRTEGTTASYGYTF TGCGCCAGCAGGACCGAGGGGACAACAGCCTCCTATGGCTACACCTTC
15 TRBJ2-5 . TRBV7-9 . CASSLDTSLGETQYF TGTGCCAGCAGCTTAGATACTAGCCTGGGAGAGACCCAGTACTTC
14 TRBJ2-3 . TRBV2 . CASSVEVAPDTQYF TGTGCCAGCAGTGTCGAGGTAGCTCCAGATACGCAGTATTTT
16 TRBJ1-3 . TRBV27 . CASSLRQGFSGNTIYF TGTGCCAGCAGTTTACGGCAGGGGTTCTCTGGAAACACCATATATTTT
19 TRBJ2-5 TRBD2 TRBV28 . CASSLLRDKRGVTGETQYF TGTGCCAGCAGTTTATTGCGGGACAAGCGGGGGGTAACGGGGGAGACCCAGTACTTC
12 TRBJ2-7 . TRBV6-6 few CASSDTGNEQYF TGTGCCAGCAGTGACACAGGGAACGAGCAGTACTTC
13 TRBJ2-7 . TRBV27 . CASSLGRGDEQYF TGTGCCAGCAGTTTAGGCAGGGGGGACGAGCAGTACTTC
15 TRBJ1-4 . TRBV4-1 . CASSQVQGHKGELFF TGCGCCAGCAGCCAAGTTCAGGGCCATAAAGGGGAACTGTTTTTT
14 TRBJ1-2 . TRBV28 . CASSWGPGHSVYTF TGTGCCAGCAGTTGGGGACCGGGACACTCAGTCTACACCTTC
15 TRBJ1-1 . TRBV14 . CASSQERPYYTEAFF TGTGCCAGCAGCCAAGAACGCCCTTACTACACTGAAGCTTTCTTT
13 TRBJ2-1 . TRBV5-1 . CASSTVQGDEQFF TGCGCCAGCAGCACCGTACAGGGAGACGAGCAGTTCTTC
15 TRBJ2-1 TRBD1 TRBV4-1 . CASSQDPGQGNEQFF TGCGCCAGCAGCCAAGATCCCGGACAGGGGAATGAGCAGTTCTTC
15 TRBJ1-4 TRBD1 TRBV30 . CAWSRQDEGAEKLFF TGTGCCTGGAGTCGACAGGACGAGGGGGCAGAAAAACTGTTTTTT
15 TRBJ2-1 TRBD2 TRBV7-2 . CASSSSGAFYNEQFF TGTGCCAGCAGCTCGAGCGGGGCGTTTTACAATGAGCAGTTCTTC
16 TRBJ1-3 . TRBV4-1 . CASSQERLRSGNTIYF TGCGCCAGCAGCCAAGAAAGACTGCGCTCTGGAAACACCATATATTTT
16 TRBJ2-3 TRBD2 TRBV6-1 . CASSEVIAGGTDTQYF TGTGCCAGCAGTGAGGTAATAGCGGGGGGCACAGATACGCAGTATTTT